One and the same sample provided the 25 T cell receptor beta chains below, sequenced in a study of blood T cell repertoires in COVID-19. Data came from immunoSEQ multiplex PCR; TCRdb stores just in-frame clones and leaves some out. The sample yields some 66,000 clones, around 90% seen once. The sequenced material came from peripheral blood. All receptors derive from a human donor in a cohort sampled during active COVID-19.

The CDR3 DNA reads TGTGCCAGCAGCCTGCGGGGGGGCCGCACCGGGGAGCTGTTTTTT. Protein product: CASSLRGGRTGELFF. V and J are TRBV7-2 and TRBJ2-2; 9 bases align to TRBD2. Germline-derived CDR1 and CDR2 are SGHTA and FQGNSA. The CDR3 contains 15 residues. V lost 5 bases and J lost 4; bases outside the gene matches: 5.

This CDR3 reads CASTRDRATDTQYF. The CDR3 coding sequence is TGTGCCAGCACCCGGGACAGAGCCACAGATACGCAGTATTTT. The chain uses TRBV2 and TRBJ2-3, with 7 positions matching TRBD1. This CDR3 is 14 amino acids long. CDR1 is SNHLY, CDR2 FYNNEI, per germline. V lost 7 bases to trimming and J lost 2 bases; unmatched junction nucleotides: 6.

The rearrangement uses TRBV6-5 and TRBJ1-1, with TRBD1 matching over 8 bases. The length of the CDR3 is 14 residues. V shed 8 bases and J 5 bases; nucleotides not matched to a gene: 10. Germline lookup yields CDR1 MNHEY and CDR2 SVGAGI. The CDR3 sequence is CASEKLDRGTEAFF. The CDR3 DNA sequence: TGTGCCAGCGAGAAACTAGACAGGGGAACTGAAGCTTTCTTT.

This rearrangement joins TRBV3-1 (or the pseudogene TRBV3-2) to TRBJ2-3; D uncertain. The V gene's germline CDR1 is LGHDT and CDR2 YNNKEL (reference sequence). Trimming took 1 base from V and 4 from J, leaving 12 bases between them. This CDR3 contains 15 residues. The CDR3 DNA sequence: TGTGCCAGCAGCCAAGGAGTAGAAATGGCAGATACGCAGTATTTT. Translation: CASSQGVEMADTQYF.

This clone has just one count. The chain joins TRBV9 to TRBJ2-7, with 8 bases matching TRBD1. The germline gives CDR1 SGDLS, CDR2 YYNGEE. CDR3 size: 13 residues. V dropped 4 bases and J dropped 12; count of bases not matched to a gene: 12. This CDR3 is CASSTGQGNFGYF. Written as DNA, the CDR3 is TGTGCCAGCAGCACAGGACAGGGCAACTTCGGGTACTTC.

The genes are TRBV7-2 and TRBJ2-1; tentative D call: TRBD2 (6 bases). This CDR3 is built from 15 residues. V was trimmed by 1 base and J by 7 bases, leaving 14 bases between them. Germline loops: CDR1 SGHTA, CDR2 FQGNSA. The CDR3 sequence: CASSLGSGFLNEQFF. For the CDR3, the DNA is TGTGCCAGCAGCTTAGGCAGCGGGTTTTTGAATGAGCAGTTCTTC.

This clone was seen only once. This rearrangement joins TRBV7-8 to TRBJ2-5; D gene unclear. With 5 bases removed from V and 3 bases from J, the gap between germline ends came to 16 bases. CDR1 and CDR2 from the germline V gene are SGHVS and FQNEAQ. This CDR3 is 15 amino acids long. The CDR3 spells CASSVRTGTKETQYF. CDR3 bases: TGTGCCAGCAGCGTGCGCACGGGTACAAAAGAGACCCAGTACTTC.

This chain uses TRBV7-3 with TRBJ2-1; D is unclear. CDR1 and CDR2 (germline): SGHTA, FQGTGA. The CDR3 is 12 amino acids. V was trimmed by 3 bases and J by 4 bases, leaving 4 bases between them. The CDR3: CASSFGYNEQFF. For the CDR3, the DNA is TGTGCCAGCAGCTTCGGGTACAATGAGCAGTTCTTC. The full variable domain, with the rest looked up from reference TRBV7-3 and TRBJ2-1, is GAGVSQTPSNKVTEKGKYVELRCDPISGHTALYWYRQSLGQGPEFLIYFQGTGAADDSGLPNDRFFAVRPEGSVSTLKIQRTERGDSAVYLCASSFGYNEQFFGPGTRLTVL.

J is TRBJ2-7 and V is TRBV7-2, with D maybe TRBD2 (6 bases). The germline V gene has CDR1 SGHTA and CDR2 FQGNSA. Deletions cut 8 bases from V and 3 bases from J, with 17 bases between. CDR3 length: 14 residues. As DNA, the CDR3 is TGTGCCAGCGCTGGGTGGGAGGATGGCTACGAGCAGTACTTC. Its translation: CASAGWEDGYEQYF. Drawing the rest from reference TRBV7-2 and TRBJ2-7, the complete variable domain is GAGVSQSPSNKVTEKGKDVELRCDPISGHTALYWYRQSLGQGLEFLIYFQGNSAPDKSGLPSDRFSAERTGGSVSTLTIQRTQQEDSAVYLCASAGWEDGYEQYFGPGTRLTVT.

The rearrangement uses TRBV7-9 and TRBJ2-1, with 8 bases matching TRBD2. This CDR3 has 14 residues. Trimming cost V 10 bases and J 7 bases; bases outside gene matches: 12. Germline CDR1 and CDR2: SEHNR and FQNEAQ (reference sequence). CDR3 in DNA: TGTGCCAACGAGGCAGCGGGAGTTACAAATGAGCAGTTCTTC. This sequence encodes CANEAAGVTNEQFF.

V is TRBV9 and J is TRBJ2-1; 11 nucleotides align to TRBD2. The CDR3 runs to 20 residues. The J segment lost 0 bases and the V segment lost 0 bases, leaving 11 bases of the junction unmatched. Germline V gives CDR1 SGDLS, CDR2 YYNGEE. The CDR3 loop is CASSVEGLGLAGGSYNEQFF. The CDR3 DNA reads TGTGCCAGCAGCGTAGAAGGCCTCGGGCTAGCGGGAGGCTCCTACAATGAGCAGTTCTTC.

This chain joins TRBV19 and TRBJ1-1; a weak D match, TRBD1 (6 bases). CDR1 LNHDA and CDR2 SQIVND come from the germline V gene (reference sequence). V lost 3 bases and J lost 1, with 12 bases in between. This CDR3 spans 15 amino acids. The CDR3, as DNA: TGTGCCAGTAGTATCGCGGGGGCGCCGAACACTGAAGCTTTCTTT. Translation: CASSIAGAPNTEAFF.

The V and J genes are TRBV3-1 (or the pseudogene TRBV3-2) and TRBJ2-7; 7 bases align to TRBD2. Germline-derived CDR1 and CDR2 are LGHDT and YNNKEL (reference sequence). The CDR3 contains 16 residues. Trimming took 1 base from V and 5 from J; bases not matched to a gene: 11. The CDR3 region is CASSQVAGVPGNEQYF. Here the CDR3 DNA reads TGTGCCAGCAGCCAAGTAGCGGGTGTCCCGGGGAACGAGCAGTACTTC.

The chain carries TRBV6-5 and TRBJ1-2; no reliable D call. Germline CDR1 is MNHEY and CDR2 is SVGAGI. V lost 6 bases and J lost 5, with 10 bases in between. This CDR3 is built from 12 residues. CDR3 loop: CASRQSEYGYTF. The CDR3, as DNA: TGTGCCAGCAGACAGAGTGAATATGGCTACACCTTC.

This chain links TRBV5-1 with TRBJ1-1, with D unclear. The CDR3 runs to 14 residues. The germline V and J ends were trimmed by 3 bases and 0 bases, with 9 bases remaining between them. The germline V gene has CDR1 SGHRS and CDR2 YFSETQ. The CDR3 here is CASSSTALNTEAFF. As DNA, the CDR3 is TGCGCCAGCAGCTCAACAGCTTTGAACACTGAAGCTTTCTTT.

The rearrangement links TRBV19 to TRBJ1-3; no clear D. The germline V gene has CDR1 LNHDA and CDR2 SQIVND (reference sequence). Trimming took off 2 bases at V and 0 bases at J, with 14 bases between the two ends. This CDR3 spans 17 amino acids. The CDR3 nucleotides are TGTGCCAGTAGTATATTTAGCCTTTCGAGCTCTGGAAACACCATATATTTT. The encoded protein is CASSIFSLSSSGNTIYF.

V gene TRBV19 combines with J gene TRBJ2-7; 7 bases match TRBD2. Trimming removed 10 bases from V and 2 bases from J; junction bases left unmatched: 14. The CDR3 runs to 15 residues. CDR1 is LNHDA and CDR2 is SQIVND in the germline V gene (reference sequence). CDR3 in amino acids: CATSLGRGSPYEQYF. CDR3 coding DNA: TGTGCCACATCCCTGGGGCGGGGGTCGCCCTACGAGCAGTACTTC. Complete variable domain (other parts from reference TRBV19 and TRBJ2-7): DGGITQSPKYLFRKEGQNVTLSCEQNLNHDAMYWYRQDPGQGLRLIYYSQIVNDFQKGDIAEGYSVSREKKESFPLTVTSAQKNPTAFYLCATSLGRGSPYEQYFGPGTRLTVT.

CDR3 region: CASSLRAGGLEQYF. CDR3 in DNA: TGTGCCAGCAGCTTACGGGCGGGAGGCCTCGAGCAGTACTTC. The J gene is TRBJ2-7, the V gene TRBV7-2; TRBD2 matches 8 bases. This CDR3 region has 14 residues. Germline V gene data show CDR1 as SGHTA and CDR2 as FQGNSA. V lost 2 bases, J lost 6 bases, and 6 bases stayed unmatched.

V is TRBV7-9 and J is TRBJ2-3; 7 bases are a match to TRBD2. V was pared by 5 bases and J by 3 bases, with 14 bases of the junction left unmatched. The CDR3 extends over 17 amino acids. Germline CDR1 is SEHNR and CDR2 is FQNEAQ (reference sequence). The CDR3 loop reads CASSMRSGAPMTDTQYF. For the CDR3, the DNA is TGTGCCAGCAGCATGAGAAGCGGGGCCCCTATGACAGATACGCAGTATTTT. Variable domain in full (rest from reference TRBV7-9 and TRBJ2-3): DTGVSQNPRHKITKRGQNVTFRCDPISEHNRLYWYRQTLGQGPEFLTYFQNEAQLEKSRLLSDRFSAERPKGSFSTLEIQRTEQGDSAMYLCASSMRSGAPMTDTQYFGPGTRLTVL.

The V call is TRBV7-3, the J call TRBJ2-2; D remains unclear. The CDR3 extends over 14 amino acids. Between the trimmed V and J ends, which lost 0 bases and 6 bases, there was a span of 8 bases. Germline V lookup: CDR1 SGHTA, CDR2 FQGTGA. The CDR3 bases are TGTGCCAGCAGCTTAACTGGCAGGTCCGGGGAGCTGTTTTTT. It codes for CASSLTGRSGELFF.

CDR3 nucleotide sequence: TGTGCCAGCAGCGTAGCCCCGGGGCGGGGGGCCGCCGGGGAGCTGTTTTTT. This encodes CASSVAPGRGAAGELFF. V and J are TRBV9 and TRBJ2-2; 8 bases agree with TRBD2. Germline values: CDR1 SGDLS, CDR2 YYNGEE. V shed 0 bases and J 6 bases; nucleotides not matched to a gene: 10. The CDR3 loop spans 17 amino acids.

V usage is TRBV19 and J usage is TRBJ2-1, with 9 bases identical to TRBD1. Germline CDR1 is LNHDA and CDR2 is SQIVND (reference sequence). V lost 3 bases, J lost 7 bases, and 19 bases stayed unmatched. The CDR3 has 19 amino acids. CDR3 protein: CASSMDGTALTGGANEQFF. In DNA form, the CDR3 reads TGTGCCAGTAGTATGGACGGGACGGCCCTGACAGGGGGTGCGAATGAGCAGTTCTTC.

The chain uses TRBV5-1 and TRBJ1-2; 9 nucleotides line up with TRBD1. V shed 3 bases, J shed 6 bases, and the junction held 9 bases outside the gene matches. This CDR3 has 15 amino acids. CDR1 is SGHRS and CDR2 is YFSETQ in the germline V gene. In nucleotides, the CDR3 is TGCGCCAGCAGCTACACGACGGGACAGGGAGATGGCTACACCTTC. Translating gives CASSYTTGQGDGYTF.

The J gene is TRBJ2-7, the V gene TRBV28, with D possibly being TRBD1 (6 bases). V was cut by 3 bases and J by 3 bases, with 12 bases left in between. Germline CDR1 MDHEN, CDR2 SYDVKM. This CDR3 comprises 14 residues. CDR3 nucleotide sequence: TGTGCCAGCAGTTTTGGGGAGACAGGCTACGAGCAGTACTTC. The encoded protein is CASSFGETGYEQYF.

This clone appeared a few times. The chain carries TRBV2 and TRBJ2-2; 7 positions match TRBD2. V was clipped by 4 bases and J by 4 bases; unmatched bases: 3. This CDR3 spans 14 amino acids. The germline V gene has CDR1 SNHLY and CDR2 FYNNEI. CDR3 residues: CASSGTRSTGELFF. The CDR3 nucleotides read TGTGCCAGCAGTGGGACTAGAAGCACCGGGGAGCTGTTTTTT.